This T cell receptor (beta chain) is from a study of T-cell memory formation after mild COVID-19. This clonotype was recorded a few times. Its antigen remains unidentified. Amplification by 5'RACE using constant-segment primers produced TCR alpha and TCR beta cDNA libraries that carried sample barcodes and UMIs. TCRdb redid the calling of the 5' RACE reads with MiXCR, one entry per CDR3 protein. The table records over 120,000 distinct CDR3 sequences, under 30% of them present only once. The CDR3 sequence is 13 residues long. Trimming shortened V by 2 bases and J by 2 bases, and 6 bases separated the two germline ends. CDR1 and CDR2 from the germline V gene are MNHEY and SVGAGI. Overall study results and limits: Clones shrinking from day 15 to 85 showed even CD4/CD8 mixes; later expanders tilted CD4+.

The chain combines TRBV6-5 with TRBJ1-2; D gene unclear. The specimen sequenced was PBMCs or a T cell subset sorted from them (not recorded which). The clonotype originates from an adult woman who had mild COVID-19 (a few samples of this study predate the infection). Cell type and time point are not known. The CDR3 bases are TGTGCCAGCAGTTACATGGAGAACTATGGCTACACCTTC. It specifies CASSYMENYGYTF.